What follows is one T cell receptor (beta chain) and its context. One Seattle source followed patients from active infection through their disease course. In the authors' methods: Estimates of nucleated cell counts were drawn from the amplification of reference gene primers. Generated by immunoSEQ multiplex PCR, the TCRdb table keeps only in-frame clones and is missing some. D and trimming come from the DNA, and the V and J calls and clone size come from that table. The table includes 150,000 to 250,000 clones, roughly 92% detected once. This entry belongs to a study of blood T cell repertoires in COVID-19. On the study more broadly: The samples span acute and convalescent COVID-19 from the United States, Italy and Spain. The analysed material was cDNA or gDNA that came from T cells, B-cell-depleted T cells, or PBMCs.

Trimming stripped 2 bases from V and 5 bases from J, with 10 bases between. CDR3 size: 14 residues. Germline V gene lookup returns CDR1 SNHLY and CDR2 FYNNEI. Input material: peripheral blood. This receptor was identified in a young man with COVID-19, enrolled during active disease. V gene TRBV2 combines with J gene TRBJ1-5; possibly TRBD1 for D (6 bases). The CDR3 DNA is TGTGCCAGCAGTGAAACCAGGGGTGATCAGCCCCAGCATTTT. Translation: CASSETRGDQPQHF.